A single sample gave rise to the 6 T cell receptor beta chains below, sequenced in a study of T cells expressing NK-cell markers. TCRdb re-called the 5' RACE reads and gives one entry per CDR3 protein, without DNA. Recorded here are about 450,000 distinct CDR3 sequences; the top ten clones represent 6% to 9.5%. Sequencing was performed on blood T cells: a sorted CD56 or NKG2C T cell subset, CD4+ or CD8+ T cells, or bulk PBMC T cells (not recorded which). Source of these receptors: a woman between 18 and 70 years old in good health.

V usage is TRBV29-1 and J usage is TRBJ1-1; the TCRdb call, TRBD1, lacks DNA for checking. Germline values: CDR1 SQVTM, CDR2 ANQGSEA. The CDR3 spans 11 residues. This chain's CDR3 is CSVPGTMGAFF.

The chain has TRBV20-1 and TRBJ2-2; lacking DNA, the TRBD2 call made by TCRdb goes unchecked. Germline CDR1 and CDR2: DFQATT and SNEGSKA (reference sequence). This CDR3 is 13 amino acids long. CDR3 region: CSAREEGPGELFF.

The J gene is TRBJ2-1, the V gene TRBV12-3 or TRBV12-4; there is no DNA to check the TCRdb D call of TRBD1. This CDR3 has 16 residues. CDR3 region: CASSLVPGQGNNEQFF.

The CDR3 region is CSASRPSGNTIYF. V usage is TRBV20-1 and J usage is TRBJ1-3; TCRdb gives TRBD1 as the D gene, but with no DNA this cannot be confirmed. The CDR3 is 13 amino acids. CDR1 and CDR2 (germline): DFQATT, SNEGSKA (reference sequence).

CDR3 protein: CASSLVIRNTGELFF. J is TRBJ2-2 and V is TRBV7-2. This CDR3 is built from 15 residues. Germline CDR1 SGHTA, CDR2 FQGNSA. Drawing the rest from reference TRBV7-2 and TRBJ2-2, the complete variable domain is GAGVSQSPSNKVTEKGKDVELRCDPISGHTALYWYRQSLGQGLEFLIYFQGNSAPDKSGLPSDRFSAERTGGSVSTLTIQRTQQEDSAVYLCASSLVIRNTGELFFGEGSRLTVL.

The chain combines TRBV29-1 with TRBJ2-3. Germline V gene lookup returns CDR1 SQVTM and CDR2 ANQGSEA. CDR3 length: 14 residues. This CDR3 reads CSVPSADNTDTQYF.